This T cell receptor (beta chain) came from a study of shared clonotypes between healthy human individuals. V shed 4 bases and J shed 0 bases, with 17 bases lying between them. The CDR3 is made up of 17 amino acids. CDR1 is SGDLS, CDR2 YYNGEE, per germline. Genomic DNA (from each subset) was split evenly across several immunoSEQ plates. Original data processing: Filtering was not the same, since immunoSEQ gave junction-only sequences without quality scores. Assay: immunoSEQ multiplex PCR; the TCRdb copy retains only in-frame clones and omits some. That table furnishes V, J and clone size, whereas the DNA furnished D and trimming. The table shows about 490,000 clones, with about 78% occurring only once.

This sequence was found in a middle-aged woman in good health. Some clones in this sample may be carry-over from other donors' samples. V and J are TRBV9 and TRBJ2-1; D is unclear. Sample: PBMCs. The CDR3 spells CASSPRLARSSYNEQFF. The CDR3 nucleotides read TGTGCCAGCAGCCCCCGACTCGCACGAAGCTCCTACAATGAGCAGTTCTTC.